This TCR beta chain was documented in a study of shared clonotypes between healthy human individuals. The naive CD8 subset, CD45RO-negative cells positively selected for CCR7, excluded terminally differentiated effector memory CD45RA+ cells. Some clones are missing from TCRdb's copy, which holds only in-frame ones; the method was immunoSEQ multiplex PCR. The data hold millions of clones, with about 92% observed a single time. This CDR3 contains 12 residues. V lost 6 bases and J lost 7, with 10 bases in between. Germline V CDR1 and CDR2: SGHTA, FQGTGA. Worth noting for this clone: The same CDR3 is also encoded by other DNA sequences in this sample.

Sequenced sample: naive CD8+ T cells from PBMCs. The chain couples TRBV7-3 to TRBJ2-1; tentative D call: TRBD2 (5 bases). This TCR was recovered from a man between 18 and 29 years old in good health. Some clones in this sample may be carry-over from other donors' samples. The CDR3 nucleotides are TGTGCCAGCAGTCCCGGCGGGAATGAGCAGTTCTTC. This sequence encodes CASSPGGNEQFF.